This entry describes one T cell receptor (beta chain). The sample belongs to a study of blood T cell repertoires in COVID-19. Germline V gene lookup returns CDR1 SGHRS and CDR2 YFSETQ. Trimming stripped 5 bases from V and 4 bases from J, with 13 bases between. The length of the CDR3 is 14 residues. Clones were read by immunoSEQ multiplex PCR, and TCRdb kept only the in-frame ones, dropping some. Here the sample spans hundreds of thousands of clones, 83% being singletons. The specimen sequenced was peripheral blood. The receptor was isolated from a woman aged 30 to 39 with COVID-19, enrolled during active disease. V usage is TRBV5-1 and J usage is TRBJ2-1, with TRBD2 as a possible D gene (6 bases). The CDR3 DNA is TGCGCCAGCAGTATTGTAGCGGATTACAATGAGCAGTTCTTC. It encodes CASSIVADYNEQFF.